These T cell receptor beta chains were read from a single sample in a study of blood T cell repertoires in COVID-19. Here immunoSEQ multiplex PCR was the method, and the copy in TCRdb shows in-frame clones only, minus some. The sample lists 110,000 or so clones; about 83% were seen once. Sequencing used peripheral blood. All receptors come from a woman between 45 and 60 years old with acute or convalescent COVID-19. Each CDR3 is given with its conserved first and last residue. A D gene is named only where the DNA matches it firmly. The size field is filled for only some rows; it gives once, few, many or a size class.

V gene	J gene	clone size	CDR3 length	D gene	CDR3 DNA	CDR3 protein
TRBV6-1	TRBJ2-7	-	15	-	TGTGCCAGCAGTGAAGCAGTGGGGTACAGGGACGAGCAGTACTTC	CASSEAVGYRDEQYF
TRBV3-1/TRBV3-2	TRBJ2-2	-	16	TRBD2	TGTGCCAGCAGCTATAGGACTAGCGGGAGGTCCGGGGAGCTGTTTTTT	CASSYRTSGRSGELFF
TRBV29-1	TRBJ1-1	-	14	-	TGCAGCGTTTTAGAGGGAAGTGGGAACACTGAAGCTTTCTTT	CSVLEGSGNTEAFF
TRBV18	TRBJ1-4	-	15	-	TGTGCCAGCTCACCCCCAGGCCAGGGGCGTGAAAAACTGTTTTTT	CASSPPGQGREKLFF
TRBV6-5	TRBJ1-4	-	15	TRBD1	TGTGCCAGCAGAGACAGGGGGCGAACTAATGAAAAACTGTTTTTT	CASRDRGRTNEKLFF
TRBV6-4	TRBJ1-6	-	16	TRBD1	TGTGCCAGCAGCCTGTTACAGGGGATTTATAATTCACCCCTCCACTTT	CASSLLQGIYNSPLHF
TRBV7-2	TRBJ1-5	-	15	TRBD1	TGTGCCAGCAGCCAAGGGGGCGCGAGCAATCAGCCCCAGCATTTT	CASSQGGASNQPQHF
TRBV24-1	TRBJ1-2	-	11	-	TGTGCCACCAGTGATCCCGCAGGGTACACCTTC	CATSDPAGYTF
TRBV6-1	TRBJ1-5	-	16	TRBD1	TGTGCCAGCAGTGCCGACAGGGTTCCTAGCAATCAGCCCCAGCATTTT	CASSADRVPSNQPQHF
TRBV15	TRBJ2-1	-	14	TRBD2	TGTGCCACCAGCAGAGGTGGGACTAGCGGTGAGCAGTTCTTC	CATSRGGTSGEQFF
TRBV19	TRBJ2-1	-	14	-	TGTGCCAGTAGCACGGGGGGCCTGGGGAATGAGCAGTTCTTC	CASSTGGLGNEQFF
TRBV18	TRBJ2-7	once	12	TRBD1	TGTGCCAGCTCACCACCACAGGGGCCAGCGGACTTC	CASSPPQGPADF
TRBV20-1	TRBJ2-5	-	13	-	TGCAGTGCTAGTCACACGACACAAGAGACCCAGTACTTC	CSASHTTQETQYF
TRBV11-3	TRBJ2-5	-	17	TRBD2	TGTGCCAGCAGCTCGTGGACTAGCGGGGACCCCGGGGAGACCCAGTACTTC	CASSSWTSGDPGETQYF
TRBV9	TRBJ1-4	few	15	-	TGTGCCAGCAGCGTAGGGGCCCTCAGCCCTGAAAAACTGTTTTTT	CASSVGALSPEKLFF
TRBV7-7	TRBJ1-6	-	14	TRBD1	TGTGCCAGCAGCTGGACAGGGGTCAATTCACCCCTCCACTTT	CASSWTGVNSPLHF
TRBV2	TRBJ2-5	-	16	TRBD2	TGTGCCAGCAGTGAACTAGTAGCGGGGGGCCAAGAGACCCAGTACTTC	CASSELVAGGQETQYF
TRBV29-1	TRBJ2-3	-	15	-	TGCAGCGTTCGAGGGGGTGGGAAGGGCACAGATACGCAGTATTTT	CSVRGGGKGTDTQYF
TRBV10-2	TRBJ2-1	-	13	TRBD1	TGCGCCAGCAGTGGGACAGGGATTCGTGAGCAGTTCTTC	CASSGTGIREQFF
TRBV6-5	TRBJ1-1	-	11	-	TGTGCCAGCAGTTACGAGGATGAAGCTTTCTTT	CASSYEDEAFF
TRBV24-1	TRBJ1-5	-	15	TRBD1	TGTGCCACCAGTGATGAGGGGGCTGGCAATCAGCCCCAGCATTTT	CATSDEGAGNQPQHF
TRBV24-1	TRBJ1-5	-	16	-	TGTGCCACCAGTGATCCCGACAGAAGTTGGGATCAGCCCCAGCATTTT	CATSDPDRSWDQPQHF
TRBV5-1	TRBJ2-2	-	15	TRBD2	TGCGCCAGCAGCTTAAATCCGGGGGGCACCGGGGAGCTGTTTTTT	CASSLNPGGTGELFF
TRBV29-1	TRBJ2-1	-	13	-	TGCAGCGTCCGAAAGGAGGTTTACAATGAGCAGTTCTTC	CSVRKEVYNEQFF
TRBV18	TRBJ1-1	-	13	-	TGTGCCAGCTCAGCCGGGTCGGGCACTGAAGCTTTCTTT	CASSAGSGTEAFF
TRBV5-1	TRBJ2-2	-	15	TRBD1	TGCGCCAGCAGCTCGGGACAGCCGAACACCGGGGAGCTGTTTTTT	CASSSGQPNTGELFF
TRBV2	TRBJ2-1	-	12	TRBD2	TGTGCCGGGGGGAGGGGTTACAATGAGCAGTTCTTC	CAGGRGYNEQFF
TRBV7-8	TRBJ1-1	-	13	TRBD1	TGTGCCAGCAGCCCGACAGGGGGGACTGAAGCTTTCTTT	CASSPTGGTEAFF
TRBV5-4	TRBJ1-1	-	16	-	TGTGCCAGCAGCTTCGGGGAGGCCAAAATGAACACTGAAGCTTTCTTT	CASSFGEAKMNTEAFF
TRBV4-1	TRBJ1-2	-	16	TRBD1	TGCGCCAGCAGCCAATATTACTCCGGGACAGGGGTCGGCTACACCTTC	CASSQYYSGTGVGYTF
TRBV6-2/TRBV6-3	TRBJ1-5	-	16	-	TGTGCCAGCAGTGGAGTGAAACAGGGCGGAATGCAGCCCCAGCATTTT	CASSGVKQGGMQPQHF
TRBV18	TRBJ2-7	few	19	TRBD1	TGTGCCAGCTCAGCTCGCGATGGGACAGCCCTACCTTCAACCTACGAGCAGTACTTC	CASSARDGTALPSTYEQYF
TRBV6-5	TRBJ2-7	-	14	TRBD1	TGTGCCAGCAGGTCCGGACAGGGTCCAAACGAGCAGTACTTC	CASRSGQGPNEQYF
TRBV5-1	TRBJ1-2	-	14	-	TGCGCCAGCAGCTTGACTACGGGTTCTGGGGGCTACACCTTC	CASSLTTGSGGYTF
TRBV10-3	TRBJ2-1	-	14	-	TGTGCCATCAGTTCTAATGCAAACTACAATGAGCAGTTCTTC	CAISSNANYNEQFF
TRBV30	TRBJ1-3	once	14	TRBD1	TGTGCCTGGAGTAAACAGGGGGCTGGAAACACCATATATTTT	CAWSKQGAGNTIYF
TRBV30	TRBJ1-2	few	13	TRBD1	TGTGCCTGGAGTGTCCTGACAGGGGATGGCTACACCTTC	CAWSVLTGDGYTF
TRBV27	TRBJ2-1	-	15	-	TGTGCCAGCATTAGGTCAGGGTCGACTCTATATGAGCAGTTCTTC	CASIRSGSTLYEQFF
TRBV6-1	TRBJ2-7	-	12	-	TGTGCCAGCAGTTCCCCGACGGGGGAGCAGTACTTC	CASSSPTGEQYF
TRBV6-5	TRBJ1-2	-	14	-	TGTGCCAGCAGTTACTCTTCGGGTAGCTATGGCTACACCTTC	CASSYSSGSYGYTF
TRBV7-2	TRBJ2-3	-	15	TRBD2	TGTGCCAGCAGCTTAGGGGCTAGCGGGGAGTATACGCAGTATTTT	CASSLGASGEYTQYF
TRBV19	TRBJ2-1	-	13	-	TGTGCCAGTAGTATAGAACTTGGGACAGAGCAGTTCTTC	CASSIELGTEQFF
TRBV29-1	TRBJ2-1	once	11	-	TGCAGCGTTCTTAGGGGGAATGAGCAGTTCTTC	CSVLRGNEQFF
TRBV6-5	TRBJ2-3	-	15	-	TGTGCCAGCAGTTACTTTGGCAGGGCTCTGGATACGCAGTATTTT	CASSYFGRALDTQYF
TRBV6-5	TRBJ1-1	-	14	-	TGTGCCAGCAGTTACGACAGCTTGAACACTGAAGCTTTCTTT	CASSYDSLNTEAFF
TRBV18	TRBJ1-4	few	16	-	TGTGCCAGCTCGCGGGACCAAAACGACCCAAGTGAAAAACTGTTTTTT	CASSRDQNDPSEKLFF
TRBV7-2	TRBJ1-4	few	15	-	TGTGCCAGCAGCTCCCAGGTTGCAACTAATGAAAAACTGTTTTTT	CASSSQVATNEKLFF
TRBV19	TRBJ2-1	-	14	-	TGTGCCAGTACCCGGAGGAGCTCCTACAATGAGCAGTTCTTC	CASTRRSSYNEQFF
TRBV18	TRBJ1-2	-	14	TRBD1	TGTGCCAGCTCAATAGCACAGGGGGCTCTCCTTGAAACCTTC	CASSIAQGALLETF
TRBV5-1	TRBJ2-1	-	14	TRBD2	TGCGCCAGCAGCCCGCAACCGGGGGGGGAGGGCCAGTTCTTC	CASSPQPGGEGQFF
TRBV6-1	TRBJ1-5	few	14	-	TGTGCCAGCAGTGAATACCGGAGCAATCAGCCCCAGCATTTT	CASSEYRSNQPQHF